These 14 T cell receptor beta chains share one sample of origin, sequenced in a study of T cell changes during pregnancy in multiple sclerosis. The method was immunoSEQ multiplex PCR; TCRdb's version includes in-frame clones alone and lacks a portion of them. The sample gives 60,000 to 70,000 clones, 90% to 95% of which show up once; over 1% is in the top ten. The sample was peripheral blood, taken after pregnancy. The receptors derive from a female donor in good health, enrolled as a control in a pregnancy study.

This clone was detected only once. The chain joins TRBV19 to TRBJ1-5; D is undetermined. Looked up from germline, CDR1 is LNHDA and CDR2 is SQIVND (reference sequence). Trimming took off 6 bases at V and 3 bases at J, with 12 bases between the two ends. The CDR3 consists of 14 residues. CDR3 in amino acids: CASSPQVVNQPQHF. The CDR3 DNA follows: TGTGCCAGTAGCCCGCAGGTCGTCAATCAGCCCCAGCATTTT.

The chain combines TRBV6-4 with TRBJ1-5; weak D call: TRBD1 (5 bases). In germline, CDR1 is MRHNA, CDR2 SNTAGT. The CDR3 sequence is 15 residues long. The V end was cut by 8 bases, the J end by 1 base, with 15 bases between. In nucleotides, the CDR3 is TGTGCCAGCCCGGGAGGGGAATGGAGCAATCAGCCCCAGCATTTT. Translation gives CASPGGEWSNQPQHF.

This chain joins TRBV6-1 and TRBJ1-5, with D hard to call. This CDR3 is 13 amino acids long. V was trimmed by 1 base and J by 9 bases, leaving 10 bases between them. CDR1 MNHNS and CDR2 SASEGT come from the germline V gene. CDR3 amino acids: CASSEVRYRPQHF. The CDR3 DNA reads TGTGCCAGCAGTGAAGTCCGGTATAGGCCCCAGCATTTT.

This chain links TRBV2 with TRBJ1-5; TRBD1 is a possible D gene (6 bases). The ends were cut back, 4 bases at V and 2 bases at J, with 6 bases in the middle. The CDR3 runs to 13 residues. Germline V lookup: CDR1 SNHLY, CDR2 FYNNEI. Here the CDR3 DNA reads TGTGCCAGCAGTGGACAGGGCAATCAGCCCCAGCATTTT. Its protein is CASSGQGNQPQHF.

Comments on this clone: One junction end disagrees with the germline gene, perhaps due to a read error. The gene calls are TRBV27 and TRBJ1-2; the D is unclear. The CDR3 is 13 amino acids. From germline, CDR1 is MNHEY and CDR2 SMNVEV (reference sequence). CDR3 nucleotides: TGTGCCACACGATCCAGAGTAGACTTTGTTGTGAACTTC. It yields the protein CATRSRVDFVVNF.

The rearrangement links TRBV2 to TRBJ2-3; 7 bases align to TRBD1. Losses at the gene ends were 8 bases for V and 8 bases for J; bases not matched to a gene: 16. Germline V gene data show CDR1 as SNHLY and CDR2 as FYNNEI. The CDR3 covers 15 residues. The CDR3 DNA follows: TGTGCCAGCTCTGAGGACAGGTTACACCCAATTACGCAGTATTTT. It is translated as CASSEDRLHPITQYF.

The chain carries TRBV10-1 and TRBJ1-1, with TRBD1 matching 11 bases. CDR1 is WNHNN, CDR2 SYGVQD, per germline (reference sequence). J lost 6 bases, V lost 6 bases, and 15 bases had no gene match. The CDR3 runs to 17 residues. CDR3 amino acids: CASRGTGTGGHKPEAFF. The CDR3 bases are TGCGCCAGCAGAGGAACCGGGACAGGGGGTCATAAACCTGAAGCTTTCTTT.

This sequence joins TRBV10-3 and TRBJ1-5; 8 bases match TRBD1. Trimming cost V 2 bases and J 1 base; bases outside gene matches: 1. Germline V gene sequence: CDR1 ENHRY, CDR2 SYGVKD. CDR3 length: 15 amino acids. This CDR3 reads CAISENRGSNQPQHF. CDR3 DNA sequence: TGTGCCATCAGTGAGAACAGGGGGAGCAATCAGCCCCAGCATTTT.

V and J are TRBV19 and TRBJ1-4; D ambiguous. In germline, CDR1 is LNHDA, CDR2 SQIVND (reference sequence). Trimming took off 5 bases at V and 4 bases at J, with 11 bases between the two ends. CDR3 length equals 14 residues. The CDR3 coding sequence is TGTGCCAGTAGTCTGGAGGGTTTTAATGAAAAACTGTTTTTT. Its protein product is CASSLEGFNEKLFF.

This chain links TRBV4-1 with TRBJ1-2, with D tentatively TRBD1 (5 bases). The CDR3 consists of 17 residues. V was cut by 3 bases and J by 0 bases, with 17 bases left in between. Germline-derived CDR1 and CDR2 are MGHRA and YSYEKL. CDR3 coding DNA: TGCGCCAGCAGCCATGGACTAGCGGGGACCGCTAACTATGGCTACACCTTC. This gives the protein CASSHGLAGTANYGYTF.

The chain combines TRBV7-8 with TRBJ2-4, with D possibly matching TRBD1 (5 bases). This CDR3 has 13 amino acids. Deletions cut 3 bases from V and 6 bases from J, with 9 bases between. The germline CDR1 and CDR2 sequences are SGHVS and FQNEAQ. The CDR3 nucleotides read TGTGCCAGCAGCTTCCAGGGTGGAAACATTCAGTACTTC. This codes for CASSFQGGNIQYF.

This chain links TRBV10-1 with TRBJ2-7; D perhaps matches TRBD2 (6 bases). The CDR3 runs 15 residues. Germline V lookup: CDR1 WNHNN, CDR2 SYGVQD (reference sequence). V lost 8 bases and J lost 4, with 21 bases in between. The CDR3: CASRGPGLQLYEQYF. CDR3 DNA: TGCGCCAGCCGGGGTCCGGGACTCCAACTGTACGAGCAGTACTTC.

The J gene is TRBJ1-4, the V gene TRBV5-1; D is possibly TRBD1 (6 bases). V gave up 3 bases and J gave up 4 bases, with 16 bases separating them. The length of the CDR3 is 16 residues. Germline-derived CDR1 and CDR2 are SGHRS and YFSETQ. The CDR3 coding sequence is TGCGCCAGCAGCTCTGGACAGACATCAAGTAATGAAAAACTGTTTTTT. Translated, it gives CASSSGQTSSNEKLFF.

The chain joins TRBV7-8 to TRBJ1-2; D is perhaps TRBD1 (5 bases). The ends were cut back, 0 bases at V and 5 bases at J, with 13 bases in the middle. Germline V gives CDR1 SGHVS, CDR2 FQNEAQ. CDR3 length: 15 residues. This CDR3 is CASSLAPSRAYGYTF. CDR3 DNA sequence: TGTGCCAGCAGCTTAGCGCCCTCCAGGGCTTATGGCTACACCTTC.